What follows are 29 T cell receptor beta chains derived from one specimen sequenced in a study of Graves' ophthalmopathy and Graves' hyperthyroidism. RNA transcripts served as template for amplifying TCR beta CDR3 sequences. The library came from an HTBI-primed first-round RT-PCR and a second-round multiplex PCR. Via MiXCR, TCRdb re-called the multiplex PCR reads, giving one row per CDR3 protein. The data hold some 410,000 distinct CDR3 sequences, with about 21% observed a single time. The sample was peripheral blood. These receptors were taken from a young woman with stable Graves' hyperthyroidism.

The sample holds many counts of this clonotype. The V and J genes are TRBV24-1 and TRBJ2-5; D is possibly TRBD1 or TRBD2 (5 bases each). CDR3 length: 14 residues. Germline values: CDR1 KGHDR, CDR2 SFDVKD. Between the trimmed V and J ends, which lost 3 bases and 4 bases, there was a span of 11 bases. The CDR3 loop reads CATSDPGTTETQYF. Here the CDR3 DNA reads TGTGCCACCAGTGATCCCGGGACGACAGAGACCCAGTACTTC.

The sample holds many counts of this clonotype. The gene calls are TRBV6-4 and TRBJ2-3; 13 nucleotides match TRBD2. Germline V gene lookup returns CDR1 MRHNA and CDR2 SNTAGT. CDR3 length: 17 residues. Trimming took 2 bases from V and 3 from J; bases not matched to a gene: 5. CDR3 loop: CASSDKLAGGPTDTQYF. In DNA form, the CDR3 reads TGTGCCAGCAGTGACAAACTAGCGGGAGGGCCAACAGATACGCAGTATTTT.

This rearrangement joins TRBV9 to TRBJ2-7; 12 positions match TRBD2. V was pared by 3 bases and J by 5 bases, with 6 bases of the junction left unmatched. Germline V CDR1 and CDR2: SGDLS, YYNGEE. The CDR3 consists of 15 residues. The DNA of the CDR3 is TGTGCCAGCAGCGCTCGACTAGCGGGGGCGGACGAGCAGTACTTC. Its protein is CASSARLAGADEQYF.

This clonotype has a count of ten or more. V usage is TRBV24-1 and J usage is TRBJ2-5; 7 bases are shared with TRBD2. CDR1 and CDR2 from the germline V gene are KGHDR and SFDVKD. This CDR3 is built from 16 residues. V was pared by 4 bases and J by 5 bases, with 12 bases of the junction left unmatched. The DNA of the CDR3 is TGTGCCACCAGTGACTCCCGACTAGCATCACAGGAGACCCAGTACTTC. Amino acids: CATSDSRLASQETQYF.

In this sample, this clonotype turned up many times. Mismatch with germline at one junction end may stem from a read error. The rearrangement uses TRBV7-3 and TRBJ2-5; D perhaps matches TRBD2 (6 bases). There are 14 residues in the CDR3. Germline CDR1 is SGHTA and CDR2 is FQGTGA. The CDR3 DNA reads as TGTGCTAGCAGCTTCGGTGGAGGGGAAGAGACCCAGTACTTC. This sequence encodes CASSFGGGEETQYF.

The chain is built from TRBV20-1 and TRBJ2-5; TRBD2 might be the D (6 bases). V lost 6 bases and J lost 5, with 19 bases in between. CDR1 and CDR2 (germline): DFQATT, SNEGSKA (reference sequence). This CDR3 spans 14 amino acids. CDR3 in DNA: TGCAGTGCGACCCCCGGGAGCCGGAGGGAGACCCAGTACTTC. As protein: CSATPGSRRETQYF.

V and J are TRBV6-5 and TRBJ1-2; TRBD1 matches 9 bases. The V segment lost 6 bases and the J segment 3 bases; nucleotides outside the gene matches: 14. Germline lookup yields CDR1 MNHEY and CDR2 SVGAGI. This CDR3 is built from 17 residues. This CDR3 is CASSYGRATGGDYGYTF. The CDR3 nucleotides are TGTGCCAGCAGCTATGGTAGGGCGACAGGGGGAGACTATGGCTACACCTTC.

This clonotype was seen many times. V is TRBV5-1 and J is TRBJ2-7; D gene unclear. There are 11 residues in the CDR3. CDR1 is SGHRS and CDR2 is YFSETQ in the germline V gene. Trimming removed 3 bases at V and 3 bases at J, with 4 bases between. The CDR3 sequence: CASSSHYEQYF. In DNA form, the CDR3 reads TGCGCCAGCAGCTCCCACTACGAGCAGTACTTC.

This chain joins TRBV28 and TRBJ2-5; tentative D call: TRBD1 (6 bases). The V gene lost 6 bases and the J gene lost 7 bases, with 18 bases spanning the gap. The CDR3 consists of 14 residues. The germline V gene has CDR1 MDHEN and CDR2 SYDVKM. CDR3 in amino acids: CASSPLTGSRTQYF. In DNA, the CDR3 is TGTGCCAGCAGCCCACTAACAGGGTCGAGGACCCAGTACTTC.

This clonotype was seen repeatedly, ten times or more. The rearrangement links TRBV6-1 to TRBJ2-7, with TRBD2 matching 7 bases. This CDR3 spans 16 amino acids. V lost 6 bases and J lost 2; bases outside the gene matches: 13. CDR1 is MNHNS and CDR2 is SASEGT in the germline V gene. CDR3 nucleotide sequence: TGTGCCAGCAGACCCTCCTTAGCGGGTGGGGCCTACGAGCAGTACTTC. This sequence encodes CASRPSLAGGAYEQYF.

This clonotype has a count of ten or more. This chain connects TRBV12-3 or TRBV12-4 to TRBJ2-5, with D possibly TRBD2 on 6 matching bases. Trimming took 6 bases from V and 2 from J, leaving 16 bases between them. The CDR3 runs 15 residues. Here the CDR3 reads CASSSNSGRQETQYF. Written as DNA, the CDR3 is TGTGCCAGCAGCTCCAATAGCGGAAGACAAGAGACCCAGTACTTC.

The chain uses TRBV6-1 and TRBJ1-1; weak D call: TRBD1 (6 bases). Germline V gene sequence: CDR1 MNHNS, CDR2 SASEGT. V was cut by 7 bases and J by 0 bases, with 18 bases left in between. CDR3 length: 16 residues. The CDR3 is CASKSGDRILNTEAFF. DNA for the CDR3: TGTGCCAGCAAATCAGGGGACCGCATATTGAACACTGAAGCTTTCTTT.

This clonotype came up many times. The germline gene is not matched at one end of the junction; a read error may be the cause. The rearrangement links TRBV29-1 to TRBJ2-4; D is possibly TRBD1 or TRBD2 (5 bases each). The CDR3 totals 12 residues. CDR1 SQVTM and CDR2 ANQGSEA come from the germline V gene. CDR3 coding DNA: TGCAGCGTTATTGGCCGGGGCCACATTAAGTACTTC. Protein product: CSVIGRGHIKYF.

This clonotype was seen at least ten times. J is TRBJ2-5 and V is TRBV7-2; 9 bases line up with TRBD1. Germline V lookup: CDR1 SGHTA, CDR2 FQGNSA. The CDR3 contains 15 residues. The V and J ends lost 3 bases and 5 bases, in that order; junction bases with no gene match: 7. CDR3 bases: TGTGCCAGCAGCTTCTCAACAGGGGGCTCTGAGACCCAGTACTTC. Translating it yields CASSFSTGGSETQYF.

At least ten counts were recorded for this clonotype. The chain employs TRBV24-1 and TRBJ2-2; D gene ambiguous. This CDR3 has 17 amino acids. The germline CDR1 and CDR2 sequences are KGHDR and SFDVKD. Trimming shortened V by 3 bases and J by 2 bases, and 15 bases separated the two germline ends. The CDR3 spells CATSDKSSGFNTGELFF. The CDR3 region has the DNA TGTGCCACCAGTGATAAATCGTCAGGCTTCAACACCGGGGAGCTGTTTTTT.

This clonotype was recorded many times. The chain recombines TRBV4-3 with TRBJ2-7; a possible D gene is TRBD2 (5 bases). There are 16 residues in the CDR3. The V end lost 1 base, the J end lost 0 bases, and 13 bases lay between the germline ends. In germline, CDR1 is LGHNA, CDR2 YSLEER. CDR3 nucleotide sequence: TGCGCCAGCAGCCAAGTCTTCTCCACTAGCTCCTACGAGCAGTACTTC. Protein: CASSQVFSTSSYEQYF.

Of note for this clonotype: A read error is possible here, since a much larger clone lies one base away. The chain combines TRBV20-1 with TRBJ1-2; D perhaps matches TRBD1 (5 bases). The V gene's germline CDR1 is DFQATT and CDR2 SNEGSKA (reference sequence). This CDR3 has 14 amino acids. CDR3 coding DNA: TGCAGTGCTGAGATGGAGGGGATAAACTATGGCCACACCTTC. Amino acids: CSAEMEGINYGHTF.

The chain uses TRBV19 and TRBJ1-5; 7 bases align to TRBD1. The germline CDR1 and CDR2 sequences are LNHDA and SQIVND (reference sequence). V dropped 7 bases and J dropped 3; count of bases not matched to a gene: 6. There are 14 residues in the CDR3. In nucleotides, the CDR3 is TGTGCCAGTAAGGAGACAGGGTTCAATCAGCCCCAGCATTTT. Residues: CASKETGFNQPQHF.

The chain employs TRBV12-5 and TRBJ2-2; 7 bases fit TRBD1. Germline V gene lookup returns CDR1 LGHNT and CDR2 FRNRAP. With 7 bases clipped from V and 4 bases from J, the junction kept 9 bases outside the gene matches. CDR3 length: 15 amino acids. The CDR3 spells CASVDLQGSTGELFF. The CDR3 DNA reads as TGTGCTAGTGTTGATTTACAGGGGAGCACCGGGGAGCTGTTTTTT.

Ten or more counts support this clonotype. The chain joins TRBV25-1 to TRBJ2-2; 7 positions match TRBD1. J lost 0 bases, V lost 7 bases, and 5 bases had no gene match. The CDR3 extends over 15 amino acids. Germline V CDR1 and CDR2: MGHDK, SYGVNS. In DNA form, the CDR3 reads TGTGCCAGCACCCGGGACAGTGCGAACACCGGGGAGCTGTTTTTT. This encodes CASTRDSANTGELFF. Combining the CDR3 with reference TRBV25-1 and TRBJ2-2 gives the whole variable domain EADIYQTPRYLVIGTGKKITLECSQTMGHDKMYWYQQDPGMELHLIHYSYGVNSTEKGDLSSESTVSRIRTEHFPLTLESARPSHTSQYLCASTRDSANTGELFFGEGSRLTVL.

This clonotype has a count of ten or more. The CDR3 spells CASSPLEADTQYF. The CDR3 coding sequence is TGTGCCAGCTCACCCCTCGAAGCAGATACGCAGTATTTT. The chain recombines TRBV18 with TRBJ2-3; no clear D gene. Germline assignment: CDR1 KGHSH and CDR2 LQKENI. V gave up 3 bases and J gave up 4 bases, with 8 bases separating them. The CDR3 totals 13 residues. Supplemented by reference TRBV18 and TRBJ2-3, the full variable domain reads NAGVMQNPRHLVRRRGQEARLRCSPMKGHSHVYWYRQLPEEGLKFMVYLQKENIIDESGMPKERFSAEFPKEGPSILRIQQVVRGDSAAYFCASSPLEADTQYFGPGTRLTVL.

This clonotype was observed many times. The chain recombines TRBV6-5 with TRBJ1-1; no clear D. Trimming took 7 bases from V and 4 from J, leaving 7 bases between them. The CDR3 has 11 amino acids. Germline V CDR1 and CDR2: MNHEY, SVGAGI. The CDR3, as DNA: TGTGCCAGCACACGAACCACTGAAGCTTTCTTT. This gives the protein CASTRTTEAFF.

V is TRBV30 and J is TRBJ2-7; 10 positions agree with TRBD2. Germline V lookup: CDR1 GTSNPN, CDR2 SVGIG (reference sequence). Unmatched junction bases numbered 8, after V lost 0 bases and J lost 3 bases. This CDR3 has 16 residues. CDR3 nucleotide sequence: TGTGCCTGGAGTGTTCGTTTCAGCGGGGGGGGCTACGAGCAGTACTTC. Translated: CAWSVRFSGGGYEQYF.

This clonotype was found many times. At one end, the junction sequence differs from germline, possibly due to a read error. The V gene is TRBV11-2, the J gene TRBJ2-4; weak D call: TRBD2 (5 bases). Germline V gives CDR1 SGHAT, CDR2 FQNNGV. The CDR3 loop spans 16 amino acids. In DNA, the CDR3 is TGTGCCAGCAGCTCGGGCGATCTCCTAGCCAAAAACATTAAGTACTTC. Its protein is CASSSGDLLAKNIKYF.

This clonotype was seen only a few times. The chain couples TRBV5-5 to TRBJ2-7; D is unclear. Germline lookup yields CDR1 SGHKS and CDR2 YYEKEE (reference sequence). The CDR3 is made up of 14 amino acids. V lost 0 bases and J 5 bases, leaving 12 bases between the germline ends. In DNA form, the CDR3 reads TGTGCCAGCAGCTTGGAGGCCACCTTGAACGAGCAGTACTTC. Amino acids: CASSLEATLNEQYF.

The sample holds many counts of this clonotype. This chain joins TRBV4-3 and TRBJ1-5; D not resolved. Deletions cut 0 bases from V and 4 bases from J, with 10 bases between. CDR1 and CDR2 (germline): LGHNA, YSLEER. CDR3 size: 15 residues. The CDR3 nucleotides are TGCGCCAGCAGCCAAGAAGTTATGAGTAATCAGCCCCAGCATTTT. Protein: CASSQEVMSNQPQHF.

This clonotype was recorded at least ten times. The chain links TRBV6-1 to TRBJ1-2; tentative D call: TRBD1 (5 bases). The germline V and J ends were trimmed by 6 bases and 2 bases, with 13 bases remaining between them. In germline, CDR1 is MNHNS, CDR2 SASEGT. This CDR3 has 14 residues. CDR3 sequence reads: CASRQPTVNYGYTF. The CDR3 DNA reads TGTGCCAGCAGACAACCGACAGTAAACTATGGCTACACCTTC.

This clonotype was recorded at least ten times. The chain couples TRBV29-1 to TRBJ1-2; 11 bases match TRBD1. Germline CDR1 SQVTM, CDR2 ANQGSEA. Trimming cost V 4 bases and J 3 bases; bases outside gene matches: 4. The CDR3 covers 14 residues. Here the CDR3 DNA reads TGCAGCGTTGGGGACAGGGGGTTGGACTATGGCTACACCTTC. It specifies CSVGDRGLDYGYTF.

In its sample, this clonotype was seen many times. The junction does not match germline at one end; this may be a read error. The chain couples TRBV6-2 or TRBV6-3 to TRBJ2-4, with a tentative D call TRBD1 (6 bases). CDR3 length: 14 residues. Germline V gene lookup returns CDR1 MNHEY and CDR2 SVGEGT. The CDR3 nucleotides read TGTGCCAGCAGTTATCGAGGGATCGGGGACATTAAGTACTTC. Translating gives CASSYRGIGDIKYF.